Presented here are 20 T cell receptor beta chains from one specimen sequenced in a study of blood T cell repertoires in COVID-19 (dated by TCRdb to between 2020 and 2021). The method was the immunoSEQ multiplex PCR assay. TCRdb mirrors the immuneACCESS table, restricted to in-frame sequences. Some clones are absent from its copies; in checked studies, under half trace to an unresolved V gene, and the reason for the others is unknown. Across this sample there are about 170,000 clones, with 85% seen only once. Jointly, the top ten make up about 3% of the sample. The sequencing sample was made of peripheral blood. Source of these receptors: a human donor with acute or convalescent COVID-19. The donor label of this sample is uncertain.

The rearrangement joins TRBV25-1 to TRBJ1-4; D remains ambiguous. V was shortened by 1 base and J by 8 bases, with 11 bases between the two germline ends. The CDR3 is 14 amino acids. Germline CDR1 is MGHDK and CDR2 is SYGVNS. CDR3 in amino acids: CASSESGEDEKLFF. The CDR3 region has the DNA TGTGCCAGCAGTGAATCCGGGGAGGACGAAAAACTGTTTTTT.

This chain connects TRBV7-8 to TRBJ1-1; TRBD1 is a possible D gene (6 bases). Germline values: CDR1 SGHVS, CDR2 FQNEAQ. The V and J ends lost 3 bases and 0 bases respectively, with 11 bases between them. The CDR3 spans 15 residues. The CDR3 here is CASSLYRDMNTEAFF. CDR3 DNA sequence: TGTGCCAGCAGCTTGTACAGGGACATGAACACTGAAGCTTTCTTT. Based on the CDR3 plus reference TRBV7-8 and TRBJ1-1, the full variable domain is GAGVSQSPRYKVAKRGQDVALRCDPISGHVSLFWYQQALGQGPEFLTYFQNEAQLDKSGLPSDRFFAERPEGSVSTLKIQRTQQEDSAVYLCASSLYRDMNTEAFFGQGTRLTVV.

The chain links TRBV30 to TRBJ2-1; 8 bases line up with TRBD2. Trimming removed 3 bases from V and 2 bases from J; junction bases left unmatched: 9. The CDR3 covers 16 residues. Germline CDR1 reads GTSNPN; CDR2 reads SVGIG (reference sequence). The CDR3: CAWSILTSETYNEQFF. The CDR3 nucleotides read TGTGCCTGGAGCATCTTGACTAGCGAGACCTACAATGAGCAGTTCTTC.

J is TRBJ1-4 and V is TRBV5-1; the match to TRBD1 covers 9 bases. Trimming took 5 bases from V and 3 from J; bases not matched to a gene: 2. This CDR3 contains 14 residues. The germline gives CDR1 SGHRS, CDR2 YFSETQ. The CDR3 DNA reads TGCGCCAGCAGTAGACAGGGGGCTAATGAAAAACTGTTTTTT. This sequence encodes CASSRQGANEKLFF. Drawing the rest from reference TRBV5-1 and TRBJ1-4, the complete variable domain is KAGVTQTPRYLIKTRGQQVTLSCSPISGHRSVSWYQQTPGQGLQFLFEYFSETQRNKGNFPGRFSGRQFSNSRSEMNVSTLELGDSALYLCASSRQGANEKLFFGSGTQLSVL.

This clone was observed a handful of times. V usage is TRBV9 and J usage is TRBJ2-1; weak D call: TRBD1 (6 bases). The germline V gene encodes CDR1 SGDLS and CDR2 YYNGEE. Trimming took off 3 bases at V and 7 bases at J, with 20 bases between the two ends. The CDR3 consists of 16 residues. CDR3 region: CASSASGTRGRNEQFF. CDR3 coding DNA: TGTGCCAGCAGCGCCTCCGGGACAAGGGGTCGGAATGAGCAGTTCTTC.

This sequence joins TRBV27 and TRBJ1-2, with 11 bases matching TRBD1. Unmatched junction bases numbered 15, after V lost 8 bases and J lost 7 bases. Germline V gene lookup returns CDR1 MNHEY and CDR2 SMNVEV (reference sequence). CDR3 length equals 16 residues. This CDR3 is CASGPGDRGSAPGYTF. CDR3 nucleotide sequence: TGTGCCAGCGGTCCGGGGGACAGGGGGTCCGCTCCTGGCTACACCTTC.

The rearrangement uses TRBV6-2 or TRBV6-3 and TRBJ1-2; D possibly corresponds to TRBD1 (5 bases). The CDR3 sequence is 14 residues long. V was cut by 2 bases and J by 4 bases, with 11 bases left in between. Germline V lookup: CDR1 MNHEY, CDR2 SVGEGT. The CDR3 DNA reads TGTGCCAGCAGTTACCTAAAGACAGCCTATGGCTACACCTTC. Translated, it gives CASSYLKTAYGYTF.

This clone was recorded only once. The rearrangement joins TRBV5-4 to TRBJ2-3; TRBD2 agrees at 12 bases. The germline V gene encodes CDR1 SGHNT and CDR2 YYREEE (reference sequence). This CDR3 has 15 amino acids. The V gene end was trimmed by 1 base and the J gene end by 6 bases; junction bases not matched to a gene: 3. CDR3 protein: CASSLPSGGADTQYF. CDR3 DNA: TGTGCCAGCAGCTTGCCTAGCGGGGGGGCCGATACGCAGTATTTT.

This clone turned up a few times. The CDR3 coding sequence is TGTGCCAGCAGTATACCCAACAGGGAAGAGGAAAAACTGTTTTTT. It encodes CASSIPNREEEKLFF. The J gene is TRBJ1-4, the V gene TRBV27; tentatively, D is TRBD1 (6 bases). Trimming took off 5 bases at V and 8 bases at J, with 18 bases between the two ends. In germline, CDR1 is MNHEY, CDR2 SMNVEV (reference sequence). The CDR3 spans 15 residues.

This clone has just one count. The chain links TRBV11-2 to TRBJ1-5, with D possibly matching TRBD1 (6 bases). Germline V gene lookup returns CDR1 SGHAT and CDR2 FQNNGV. V lost 0 bases and J 12 bases, leaving 12 bases between the germline ends. The CDR3 consists of 13 residues. Here the CDR3 reads CASSLDREGGQHF. The CDR3 DNA sequence: TGTGCCAGCAGCTTAGACCGTGAAGGGGGCCAGCATTTT.

The count of this clone is one. The chain has TRBV4-1 and TRBJ1-6; 7 bases map to TRBD1. The CDR3 covers 16 residues. Per germline, CDR1 MGHRA and CDR2 YSYEKL. Trimming at V came to 0 bases and at J to 10 bases, leaving 9 bases not matched to a gene. The CDR3 spells CASSQDRAGGISPLHF. The CDR3 DNA reads TGCGCCAGCAGCCAAGATCGAGCAGGGGGAATCTCACCCCTCCACTTT.

The CDR3 region is CAISVGDLRQGQETQYF. CDR3 nucleotides: TGTGCCATCAGTGTGGGGGACCTGCGACAGGGACAAGAGACCCAGTACTTC. This sequence joins TRBV10-3 and TRBJ2-5, with 7 bases that match TRBD1. CDR1 is ENHRY, CDR2 SYGVKD, per germline. CDR3 length: 17 residues. Trimming removed 4 bases from V and 2 bases from J; junction bases left unmatched: 13.

Regarding this clone: Possible read error: a much larger clone is one base away. This same CDR3 is encoded by further DNA sequences in the sample. This chain joins TRBV6-2 or TRBV6-3 and TRBJ1-2, with 11 positions matching TRBD1. The CDR3 contains 15 residues. Germline-derived CDR1 and CDR2 are MNHEY and SVGEGT. V shed 4 bases and J 3 bases; nucleotides not matched to a gene: 4. This CDR3 reads CASSSPGQGDYGYTF. CDR3 DNA sequence: TGTGCCAGCAGTTCCCCGGGACAGGGGGACTATGGCTACACCTTC.

This clone was recorded only once. The rearrangement links TRBV27 to TRBJ2-7; 11 bases are shared with TRBD1. From germline, CDR1 is MNHEY and CDR2 SMNVEV (reference sequence). Trimming at V came to 4 bases and at J to 3 bases, leaving 5 bases not matched to a gene. The CDR3 length is 15 residues. Here the CDR3 reads CASSSPDRGLYEQYF. The DNA of the CDR3 is TGTGCCAGCAGTTCGCCGGACAGGGGGCTCTACGAGCAGTACTTC.

The gene calls are TRBV6-1 and TRBJ1-2; 7 bases line up with TRBD1. CDR1 and CDR2 from the germline V gene are MNHNS and SASEGT. There are 15 residues in the CDR3. With 3 bases clipped from V and 5 bases from J, the junction kept 9 bases outside the gene matches. The CDR3 sequence is CASSDTRGTVYGYTF. CDR3 in DNA: TGTGCCAGCAGTGATACCCGGGGGACAGTTTATGGCTACACCTTC.

This clone was seen more than once but under ten times. The V and J genes are TRBV10-1 and TRBJ2-2; D gene ambiguous. Germline values: CDR1 WNHNN, CDR2 SYGVQD (reference sequence). The ends were cut back, 5 bases at V and 7 bases at J, with 8 bases in the middle. This CDR3 comprises 12 residues. The CDR3 sequence is CASSMTGGELFF. CDR3 nucleotide sequence: TGCGCCAGCAGTATGACGGGCGGGGAGCTGTTTTTT.

V and J are TRBV11-2 and TRBJ1-6; no clear D gene. In germline, CDR1 is SGHAT, CDR2 FQNNGV. With 5 bases removed from V and 0 bases from J, the gap between germline ends came to 11 bases. The CDR3 covers 16 residues. As DNA, the CDR3 is TGTGCCAGCAGCGGAAGAGGCGGCTCCTATAATTCACCCCTCCACTTT. Its protein is CASSGRGGSYNSPLHF.

The chain combines TRBV28 with TRBJ1-2, with a tentative D call TRBD1 (6 bases). Per germline, CDR1 MDHEN and CDR2 SYDVKM. This CDR3 contains 12 residues. The germline V and J ends were trimmed by 8 bases and 2 bases, with 9 bases remaining between them. The CDR3 DNA reads as TGTGCCAGCTGTACAGGGAACTATGGCTACACCTTC. It specifies CASCTGNYGYTF.

V and J are TRBV30 and TRBJ1-1; D is perhaps TRBD1 (6 bases). Germline CDR1 reads GTSNPN; CDR2 reads SVGIG (reference sequence). The CDR3 has 14 residues. The V end was cut by 3 bases, the J end by 5 bases, with 16 bases between. This CDR3 reads CAWSARGAVTEAFF. The CDR3 DNA reads TGTGCCTGGAGCGCCCGGGGGGCAGTTACTGAAGCTTTCTTT.

The J gene is TRBJ2-2, the V gene TRBV5-1; a possible D gene is TRBD1 (6 bases). CDR3 length: 14 amino acids. Germline V lookup: CDR1 SGHRS, CDR2 YFSETQ. V was trimmed by 3 bases and J by 1 base, leaving 7 bases between them. The CDR3 nucleotides are TGCGCCAGCAGCTCGACAGGGAACACCGGGGAGCTGTTTTTT. Amino acids: CASSSTGNTGELFF.